The 10 T cell receptor beta chains in this list originate from one sample, sequenced in a study of neurological immune-mediated disorders (dated by TCRdb to between 2018 and 2020). The method behind the library was 5' RACE. TCRdb names Illumina HiSeq 2500 as the instrument used. In-frame beta chains were kept once TCRdb had trimmed the public reads at Q25 with fastp and called clones with MiXCR. All rows with the same CDR3 protein become a single entry with the most common DNA and genes. This sample has 60,000 to 85,000 distinct CDR3 sequences in its table, and around 5% of those were observed once. The top ten clonotypes cover over 2% of the sample. The sample taken for sequencing was PBMCs. The receptors shown here come from a woman in her 70s with multiple sclerosis.

The sample holds many counts of this clonotype. The chain recombines TRBV5-1 with TRBJ2-3; TRBD2 agrees at 11 bases. Germline V gives CDR1 SGHRS, CDR2 YFSETQ. The CDR3 runs to 18 residues. J gave up 6 bases and V 4 bases, and 16 bases lay outside the gene matches. DNA of the CDR3: TGCGCCAGCAGCCTGAATAGCGGGAGGGCCAGGTTGGCTGATACGCAGTATTTT. Translating it yields CASSLNSGRARLADTQYF.

Ten or more counts support this clonotype. The chain joins TRBV5-5 to TRBJ2-6; D not resolved. Germline loops: CDR1 SGHKS, CDR2 YYEKEE (reference sequence). Trimming removed 0 bases from V and 3 bases from J, with 4 bases in between. This CDR3 is 14 amino acids long. The CDR3 is CASSLEVGANVLTF. CDR3 nucleotide sequence: TGTGCCAGCAGCTTGGAAGTTGGGGCCAACGTCCTGACTTTC.

This clonotype was picked up many times. CDR3 nucleotides: TGCGCCAGCAGCTTGGCCAGGGGCGCTTCCACTGAAGCTTTCTTT. Protein sequence: CASSLARGASTEAFF. The chain couples TRBV5-1 to TRBJ1-1; maybe TRBD1 (6 bases). V lost 0 bases to trimming and J lost 4 bases, with 13 bases between them. The CDR3 has 15 amino acids. CDR1 is SGHRS and CDR2 is YFSETQ in the germline V gene.

This clonotype was picked up many times. This rearrangement joins TRBV20-1 to TRBJ2-7, with 11 bases matching TRBD2. The CDR3 totals 15 residues. Per the germline V gene, CDR1 is DFQATT and CDR2 is SNEGSKA (reference sequence). The trim removed 0 bases at V and 2 bases at J, leaving 3 bases unmatched. This chain's CDR3 is CSARDLTSGAYEQYF. CDR3 bases: TGCAGTGCTAGAGACCTGACTAGCGGGGCCTACGAGCAGTACTTC.

By share, this clonotype counts as medium-sized (0.01 to 0.1%). V gene TRBV6-1 combines with J gene TRBJ2-7; the D gene is possibly TRBD1 (6 bases). V lost 2 bases and J 3 bases, leaving 8 bases between the germline ends. Germline-derived CDR1 and CDR2 are MNHNS and SASEGT. This CDR3 has 13 amino acids. For the CDR3, the DNA is TGTGCCAGCAGTGAACTACAGGGCTACGAGCAGTACTTC. It yields the protein CASSELQGYEQYF.

This clonotype was seen ten or more times. The chain combines TRBV7-2 with TRBJ2-7, with 10 bases identical to TRBD2. There are 18 residues in the CDR3. Germline CDR1 SGHTA, CDR2 FQGNSA. Trimming removed 3 bases from V and 0 bases from J; junction bases left unmatched: 11. Here the CDR3 DNA reads TGTGCCAGCAGCTTCGTTCCGGGACTAGCGACTAGCTCCTACGAGCAGTACTTC. Amino acids: CASSFVPGLATSSYEQYF. Drawing the rest from reference TRBV7-2 and TRBJ2-7, the complete variable domain is GAGVSQSPSNKVTEKGKDVELRCDPISGHTALYWYRQSLGQGLEFLIYFQGNSAPDKSGLPSDRFSAERTGGSVSTLTIQRTQQEDSAVYLCASSFVPGLATSSYEQYFGPGTRLTVT.

This clonotype was seen many times. This chain connects TRBV4-1 to TRBJ2-1, with 11 nucleotides matching TRBD2. Trimming took 8 bases from V and 3 from J; bases not matched to a gene: 3. CDR1 and CDR2 from the germline V gene are MGHRA and YSYEKL. This CDR3 contains 14 residues. Here the CDR3 reads CASGGTSGYNEQFF. The CDR3 DNA is TGCGCCAGCGGTGGGACTAGCGGCTACAATGAGCAGTTCTTC.

This clonotype was recorded at least ten times. The V gene is TRBV7-9, the J gene TRBJ2-1; D uncertain. This CDR3 spans 15 amino acids. V lost 3 bases and J lost 0, with 9 bases in between. Germline CDR1 reads SEHNR; CDR2 reads FQNEAQ (reference sequence). In DNA, the CDR3 is TGTGCCAGCAGCTTTGTCAGATTCTCCTACAATGAGCAGTTCTTC. Protein sequence: CASSFVRFSYNEQFF.

This clonotype was counted at least ten times. The chain has TRBV4-1 and TRBJ1-1; 10 bases map to TRBD1. This CDR3 region has 23 residues. V shed 6 bases, J shed 0 bases, and the junction held 28 bases outside the gene matches. Germline CDR1 reads MGHRA; CDR2 reads YSYEKL. CDR3 sequence: CASRPQSGTGVRIPLFMNTEAFF. CDR3 nucleotide sequence: TGCGCCAGCAGACCACAATCCGGGACAGGGGTTAGAATTCCCTTGTTCATGAACACTGAAGCTTTCTTT.

This clonotype was observed many times. The chain couples TRBV20-1 to TRBJ2-1; 9 bases line up with TRBD1. Trimming at V came to 5 bases and at J to 3 bases, leaving 8 bases not matched to a gene. Germline V gives CDR1 DFQATT, CDR2 SNEGSKA (reference sequence). CDR3 length: 15 amino acids. CDR3 DNA: TGCAGTGCTCGCCAGGGGACAGGGAACTACAATGAGCAGTTCTTC. Protein: CSARQGTGNYNEQFF.